Following are 25 T cell receptor beta chains from one sample sequenced in a study of T cell repertoires in cytomegalovirus infection. Their target antigens are unknown. TCRdb re-called the reads through MiXCR, storing one row per CDR3 protein. The sample holds about 480,000 distinct CDR3 sequences; around 35% are singletons and the top ten take roughly a sixth. This specimen was cultured PBMCs, taken from culture after CMV antigen stimulation. All receptors derive from a human donor in good health (CMV status not recorded). Some clones in this sample may be carry-over from other donors' samples.

The chain recombines TRBV6-6 with TRBJ2-1; D might be TRBD2 (6 bases). V dropped 6 bases and J dropped 3 bases, with 18 bases sitting between them. Germline V CDR1 and CDR2: MNHNY, SVGAGI (reference sequence). CDR3 length: 16 residues. The chain's CDR3 is CASSPGGSEVYNEQFF. CDR3 coding DNA: TGTGCCAGCAGCCCCGGGGGTAGCGAGGTCTACAATGAGCAGTTCTTC.

CDR3 coding DNA: TGCGCCAGCAGGGGGGAGACTAGCCTAGTCGATACGCAGTATTTT. Residues: CASRGETSLVDTQYF. V gene TRBV5-1 combines with J gene TRBJ2-3, with 7 positions matching TRBD2. Unmatched junction bases numbered 12, after V lost 5 bases and J lost 6 bases. This CDR3 is built from 15 residues. Germline CDR1 is SGHRS and CDR2 is YFSETQ.

This chain uses TRBV12-3 or TRBV12-4 with TRBJ1-2; D may be TRBD1 (5 bases). Trimming removed 8 bases from V and 3 bases from J, with 22 bases in between. This CDR3 is 16 amino acids long. The CDR3 region has the DNA TGTGCCAGCGCCCAAGGGGTCCAGAGCTTTGACTATGGCTACACCTTC. Protein sequence: CASAQGVQSFDYGYTF.

V gene TRBV12-3 or TRBV12-4 combines with J gene TRBJ2-6, with D unresolved. CDR3 length: 15 residues. With 5 bases removed from V and 0 bases from J, the gap between germline ends came to 8 bases. As DNA, the CDR3 is TGTGCCAGCAGTCCTGGGGTCTCTGGGGCCAACGTCCTGACTTTC. Protein product: CASSPGVSGANVLTF.

In its sample, this clonotype was seen a few times. V usage is TRBV27 and J usage is TRBJ1-2, with a weak D call TRBD1 (6 bases). V lost 4 bases and J lost 4, with 16 bases in between. The germline CDR1 and CDR2 sequences are MNHEY and SMNVEV (reference sequence). This CDR3 has 15 residues. CDR3 residues: CASSSPGAGSYGYTF. For the CDR3, the DNA is TGTGCCAGCAGTTCGCCAGGGGCAGGGAGCTATGGCTACACCTTC.

This clonotype was counted a few times. This chain connects TRBV6-5 to TRBJ1-1, with D perhaps matching TRBD1 (5 bases). Trimming left V 2 bases short and J 2 bases short, with 12 bases between. The CDR3 loop spans 15 amino acids. Germline loops: CDR1 MNHEY, CDR2 SVGAGI. The CDR3 region is CASSYLRTLNTEAFF. CDR3 nucleotide sequence: TGTGCCAGCAGTTACCTTAGGACACTAAACACTGAAGCTTTCTTT.

This clonotype was observed many times. The V call is TRBV7-9, the J call TRBJ2-1; D not resolved. CDR3 length equals 15 residues. Trimming pared 2 bases from V and 4 bases from J, leaving 12 bases between. Looked up from germline, CDR1 is SEHNR and CDR2 is FQNEAQ (reference sequence). The CDR3: CASSLTHGKYNEQFF. The CDR3 DNA reads TGTGCCAGCAGCTTAACTCATGGGAAATACAATGAGCAGTTCTTC.

At least ten counts were recorded for this clonotype. J is TRBJ1-5 and V is TRBV6-5; TRBD1 matches 7 bases. CDR1 is MNHEY and CDR2 is SVGAGI in the germline V gene. The CDR3 runs 12 residues. J lost 7 bases, V lost 6 bases, and 3 bases had no gene match. CDR3 loop: CASSQGGQPQHF. For the CDR3, the DNA is TGTGCCAGCAGCCAGGGGGGCCAGCCCCAGCATTTT.

The V call is TRBV19, the J call TRBJ2-5; 11 nucleotides agree with TRBD2. The V gene's germline CDR1 is LNHDA and CDR2 SQIVND (reference sequence). CDR3 length equals 17 residues. Trimming removed 4 bases from V and 2 bases from J; junction bases left unmatched: 9. CDR3 sequence reads: CASSRGTSGTPQETQYF. Written as DNA, the CDR3 is TGTGCCAGTAGTAGGGGGACTAGCGGAACCCCTCAAGAGACCCAGTACTTC.

CDR3 region: CASSLDRDGGEQYF. The CDR3 nucleotides are TGTGCCAGCAGCCTAGACAGGGACGGAGGCGAGCAGTACTTC. The J gene is TRBJ2-7, the V gene TRBV7-9, with TRBD1 matching 7 bases. V trimming: 5 bases; J trimming: 6 bases; junction bases outside the gene matches: 10. Germline CDR1 SEHNR, CDR2 FQNEAQ (reference sequence). The CDR3 runs 14 residues.

This clonotype has only a few counts. The V and J genes are TRBV19 and TRBJ1-1; D not resolved. Germline CDR1 is LNHDA and CDR2 is SQIVND (reference sequence). Trimming shortened V by 1 base and J by 1 base, and 7 bases separated the two germline ends. There are 14 residues in the CDR3. This CDR3 is CASSIVWENTEAFF. The CDR3 DNA follows: TGTGCCAGTAGTATAGTGTGGGAGAACACTGAAGCTTTCTTT.

The table lists this clonotype with a few counts. The chain recombines TRBV27 with TRBJ1-5; D is perhaps TRBD1 (6 bases). Deletions cut 6 bases from V and 0 bases from J, with 24 bases between. Germline V lookup: CDR1 MNHEY, CDR2 SMNVEV (reference sequence). The CDR3 has 19 residues. The DNA for the CDR3 is TGTGCCAGCAGGTGGGATCCACAGGGAATTAAAGATAGCAATCAGCCCCAGCATTTT. Encoded protein: CASRWDPQGIKDSNQPQHF.

The chain combines TRBV19 with TRBJ1-1, with D unclear. Trimming took 5 bases from V and 5 from J, leaving 15 bases between them. This CDR3 spans 14 amino acids. Germline V CDR1 and CDR2: LNHDA, SQIVND (reference sequence). CDR3 DNA: TGTGCCAGTAGTCCTAGCTTAGGACGTACTGAAGCTTTCTTT. It specifies CASSPSLGRTEAFF.

This clonotype was found many times. The chain has TRBV7-2 and TRBJ2-5, with D possibly matching TRBD1 (6 bases). CDR1 is SGHTA and CDR2 is FQGNSA in the germline V gene. V lost 3 bases and J lost 4, with 9 bases in between. The CDR3 is 13 residues long. This CDR3 reads CASSLDSRETQYF. CDR3 sequence (DNA): TGTGCCAGCAGCTTGGACAGTCGAGAGACCCAGTACTTC.

This rearrangement joins TRBV4-1 to TRBJ2-7; D might be TRBD1 (6 bases). The length of the CDR3 is 15 residues. The germline V and J ends were trimmed by 3 bases and 3 bases, with 15 bases remaining between them. Germline V CDR1 and CDR2: MGHRA, YSYEKL. The CDR3 reads CASSQQPGQVYEQYF. CDR3 DNA: TGCGCCAGCAGCCAGCAGCCGGGACAAGTCTACGAGCAGTACTTC.

This clonotype was counted between two and nine times. The chain uses TRBV7-9 and TRBJ2-1, with D possibly being TRBD2 (7 bases). This CDR3 spans 20 amino acids. Between the trimmed V and J ends, which lost 3 bases and 3 bases, there was a span of 27 bases. CDR1 and CDR2 from the germline V gene are SEHNR and FQNEAQ (reference sequence). The CDR3: CASSFPQWWAGGGGYNEQFF. CDR3 coding DNA: TGTGCCAGCAGCTTTCCCCAATGGTGGGCTGGGGGAGGGGGCTACAATGAGCAGTTCTTC.

The chain uses TRBV3-1 and TRBJ1-1; no firm D call. This CDR3 has 16 residues. V was shortened by 0 bases and J by 0 bases, with 11 bases between the two germline ends. CDR1 and CDR2 (germline): LGHDT, YNNKEL (reference sequence). This CDR3 reads CASSQDPVRVNTEAFF. For the CDR3, the DNA is TGTGCCAGCAGCCAAGATCCGGTACGGGTGAACACTGAAGCTTTCTTT.

Only a few counts were recorded for this clonotype. The chain is built from TRBV4-1 and TRBJ1-5; possibly TRBD1 for D (5 bases). Germline values: CDR1 MGHRA, CDR2 YSYEKL. The V end lost 0 bases, the J end lost 6 bases, and 12 bases lay between the germline ends. CDR3 length: 15 residues. CDR3 sequence: CASSQDPAGLQPQHF. For the CDR3, the DNA is TGCGCCAGCAGCCAAGATCCGGCAGGGCTTCAGCCCCAGCATTTT.

V and J are TRBV11-3 and TRBJ2-1; no clear D. Trimming shortened V by 6 bases and J by 8 bases, and 17 bases separated the two germline ends. CDR3 length: 14 amino acids. Germline CDR1 reads SGHNT; CDR2 reads YENEEA. The CDR3 region is CASSSRLIPHEQFF. CDR3 coding DNA: TGTGCCAGCAGTTCCAGACTGATACCCCATGAGCAGTTCTTC.

The sample holds a few counts of this clonotype. The chain has TRBV7-3 and TRBJ2-3; 11 bases map to TRBD2. The CDR3 is 16 residues long. Trimming removed 1 base from V and 5 bases from J; junction bases left unmatched: 5. The germline V gene has CDR1 SGHTA and CDR2 FQGTGA. The CDR3 loop reads CASSLIAGGRVDTQYF. The CDR3 DNA reads as TGTGCCAGCAGCTTAATAGCGGGAGGGCGGGTAGATACGCAGTATTTT.

The genes are TRBV7-9 and TRBJ2-2; 8 nucleotides agree with TRBD1. The CDR3 has 19 amino acids. The germline gives CDR1 SEHNR, CDR2 FQNEAQ (reference sequence). The V gene end was trimmed by 3 bases and the J gene end by 1 base; junction bases not matched to a gene: 13. The CDR3 is CASSFIRFKGTGNTGELFF. Written as DNA, the CDR3 is TGTGCCAGCAGCTTTATCAGGTTCAAGGGGACAGGGAACACCGGGGAGCTGTTTTTT.

The V call is TRBV5-4, the J call TRBJ1-1, with D possibly matching TRBD1 (5 bases). Germline loops: CDR1 SGHNT, CDR2 YYREEE (reference sequence). Between the trimmed V and J ends, which lost 4 bases and 4 bases, there was a span of 14 bases. CDR3 length equals 14 residues. Here the CDR3 DNA reads TGTGCCAGCAGCCCCGAGGGGAGTGGCACTGAAGCTTTCTTT. Its protein is CASSPEGSGTEAFF.

This clonotype occurred a few times. V gene TRBV2 combines with J gene TRBJ2-7; D possibly corresponds to TRBD1 (6 bases). Germline CDR1 is SNHLY and CDR2 is FYNNEI. V lost 7 bases and J 1 base, leaving 17 bases between the germline ends. CDR3 length: 15 amino acids. The CDR3 region has the DNA TGTGCCAGCACCCTAAGACGGGACATTTCCTACGAGCAGTACTTC. It encodes CASTLRRDISYEQYF.

This clonotype was recorded many times. The V gene is TRBV5-4, the J gene TRBJ2-1; D unresolved. Germline V CDR1 and CDR2: SGHNT, YYREEE (reference sequence). Trimming removed 4 bases from V and 8 bases from J, with 16 bases in between. The CDR3 contains 14 residues. The CDR3 DNA is TGTGCCAGCAGCCCTTCTATGTATCCCCATGAGCAGTTCTTC. It codes for CASSPSMYPHEQFF.

The chain combines TRBV15 with TRBJ2-1; D gene unclear. V lost 0 bases, J lost 8 bases, and 14 bases lay in between. Germline V gene sequence: CDR1 LNHNV, CDR2 YYDKDF (reference sequence). This CDR3 contains 15 residues. The CDR3 DNA reads as TGTGCCACCAGCAGAGATCCCGTGGGCCGCGATGAGCAGTTCTTC. Protein sequence: CATSRDPVGRDEQFF. The full variable domain, with the rest looked up from reference TRBV15 and TRBJ2-1, is DAMVIQNPRYQVTQFGKPVTLSCSQTLNHNVMYWYQQKSSQAPKLLFHYYDKDFNNEADTPDNFQSRRPNTSFCFLDIRSPGLGDTAMYLCATSRDPVGRDEQFFGPGTRLTVL.